Given below is one T cell receptor (beta chain) in context. Sequencing used immunoSEQ multiplex PCR; TCRdb keeps in-frame clones, though not all of them. Here the sample spans about 86,000 clones, less than 90% being singletons. The entry originates in a study of control samples from healthy donors and cancer patients. V trimming: 6 bases; J trimming: 2 bases; junction bases outside the gene matches: 6. Germline CDR1 and CDR2: MNHEY and SVGEGT. This CDR3 has 14 amino acids. The TCR was taken from a woman between 45 and 60 years old with colorectal cancer. The rearrangement links TRBV6-2 or TRBV6-3 to TRBJ2-7, with TRBD1 matching 8 bases. The sample consisted of PBMCs. This chain's CDR3 is CASRPRDRPYEQYV. The CDR3 nucleotides are TGTGCCAGCAGACCTCGGGACAGGCCCTACGAGCAGTACGTC.